These 3 T cell receptor beta chains were all obtained from the same sample, sequenced in a study of blood T cells in healthy people across ages. Sample-barcoded 5' priming and a J-beta primer mix drove a second PCR of roughly 6 to 12 cycles. TCRdb ran MiXCR on the 5' RACE reads and lists one entry per CDR3 protein. The table has roughly 1.6 million distinct CDR3 sequences, about 32% seen once. Sequencing was carried out using blood. These receptors were taken from a woman younger than 45 in good health.

The chain carries TRBV7-9 and TRBJ2-3, with TRBD2 matching 8 bases. The CDR3 contains 16 residues. Germline V gives CDR1 SEHNR, CDR2 FQNEAQ (reference sequence). V was pared by 3 bases and J by 2 bases, with 7 bases of the junction left unmatched. The CDR3 spells CASSFSLAEITDTQYF. CDR3 DNA: TGTGCCAGCAGCTTCTCACTAGCGGAAATCACAGATACGCAGTATTTT.

This clonotype was recorded a few times. V usage is TRBV9 and J usage is TRBJ2-5; 7 bases align to TRBD2. Germline V gives CDR1 SGDLS, CDR2 YYNGEE. CDR3 length: 16 residues. V was clipped by 0 bases and J by 1 base; unmatched bases: 6. CDR3 sequence reads: CASSVATASGQETQYF. In DNA, the CDR3 is TGTGCCAGCAGCGTAGCCACGGCTAGCGGCCAAGAGACCCAGTACTTC.

This clonotype came up a few times. The chain has TRBV6-5 and TRBJ2-1; TRBD1 matches 8 bases. Germline lookup yields CDR1 MNHEY and CDR2 SVGAGI. There are 13 residues in the CDR3. V shed 5 bases and J 7 bases; nucleotides not matched to a gene: 4. CDR3 in DNA: TGTGCCAGCAGTGGACAGGGCTGGAATGAGCAGTTCTTC. Amino acid sequence: CASSGQGWNEQFF.